Below, 9 T cell receptor beta chains from the same sample are listed, as sequenced in a study of cytomegalovirus exposure and HLA in healthy donors. The PCR had 60 Vbeta and 13 Jbeta primers. The repertoire was sequenced with immunoSEQ multiplex PCR; TCRdb's copy has only in-frame clones and lacks some. The repertoire consists of 120,000 or so clones, with 60% to 85% occurring once and the leading ten covering 6% to 8%. Specimen: PBMCs. The source is a woman aged 40 to 49 in good health and CMV-seronegative.

This chain links TRBV4-2 with TRBJ2-5; no clear D gene. V shed 0 bases and J shed 5 bases, with 10 bases lying between them. The CDR3 length is 14 residues. The germline CDR1 and CDR2 sequences are LGHNA and YNFKEQ. The CDR3 DNA reads as TGTGCCAGCAGCCAAGAGTTAGCCGGTGAGACCCAGTACTTC. Translated: CASSQELAGETQYF.

This sequence joins TRBV10-3 and TRBJ2-3; 8 nucleotides match TRBD2. The trim removed 5 bases at V and 4 bases at J, leaving 5 bases unmatched. The CDR3 has 14 residues. Germline V lookup: CDR1 ENHRY, CDR2 SYGVKD. For the CDR3, the DNA is TGTGCCATCAGTCTCGGGGGGGGCCCAGATACGCAGTATTTT. It is translated as CAISLGGGPDTQYF.

V gene TRBV11-3 combines with J gene TRBJ1-5; no clear D gene. Trimming removed 0 bases from V and 7 bases from J, with 10 bases in between. CDR1 is SGHNT and CDR2 is YENEEA in the germline V gene. The length of the CDR3 is 14 residues. This chain's CDR3 is CASSLEGRSQPQHF. CDR3 in DNA: TGTGCCAGCAGCTTAGAGGGGAGAAGCCAGCCCCAGCATTTT.

V and J are TRBV2 and TRBJ2-1; no firm D call. The germline V and J ends were trimmed by 3 bases and 3 bases, with 6 bases remaining between them. The CDR3 spans 13 residues. Looked up from germline, CDR1 is SNHLY and CDR2 is FYNNEI. CDR3 nucleotides: TGTGCCAGCAGTGACAGTTACTACAATGAGCAGTTCTTC. Its translation: CASSDSYYNEQFF.

Points on this clone: Mismatch with germline at one junction end may stem from a read error. V usage is TRBV7-9 and J usage is TRBJ2-7, with a weak D call TRBD1 (6 bases). The CDR3 is 13 amino acids. The germline V gene encodes CDR1 SEHNR and CDR2 FQNEAQ (reference sequence). In nucleotides, the CDR3 is TGTTCCAGCAGCTCGACAGGAAACTACGAGCAGTACTTC. Amino acid sequence: CSSSSTGNYEQYF.

The gene calls are TRBV27 and TRBJ1-5; D unresolved. CDR3 length: 15 amino acids. With 1 base removed from V and 5 bases from J, the gap between germline ends came to 12 bases. Looked up from germline, CDR1 is MNHEY and CDR2 is SMNVEV (reference sequence). The CDR3 sequence: CASSLFGQRDQPQHF. The CDR3 DNA follows: TGTGCCAGCAGTTTATTTGGTCAGCGGGATCAGCCCCAGCATTTT.

This clone was recorded only once. This chain uses TRBV6-1 with TRBJ2-7; 13 nucleotides match TRBD2. The CDR3 contains 16 residues. The trim removed 4 bases at V and 3 bases at J, leaving 6 bases unmatched. The germline V gene encodes CDR1 MNHNS and CDR2 SASEGT. The CDR3 spells CASSVLAGGPGYEQYF. The CDR3 DNA is TGTGCCAGCAGTGTACTAGCGGGAGGGCCGGGCTACGAGCAGTACTTC.

Details on this clone: One junction end does not reproduce the germline sequence, and a read error may be involved. The V call is TRBV28, the J call TRBJ2-6; 7 bases are shared with TRBD2. The CDR3 runs 16 residues. Germline-derived CDR1 and CDR2 are MDHEN and SYDVKM. This CDR3 is CASSLPGGTGANGLTF. CDR3 nucleotide sequence: TGTGCCAGCAGTTTACCGGGGGGAACTGGGGCCAACGGCCTGACTTTC.

The genes are TRBV5-5 and TRBJ2-7; tentative D call: TRBD1 (6 bases). The V end lost 2 bases, the J end lost 2 bases, and 11 bases lay between the germline ends. This CDR3 contains 14 residues. Germline V gives CDR1 SGHKS, CDR2 YYEKEE (reference sequence). CDR3 amino acids: CASSFRQVPYEQYF. CDR3 sequence (DNA): TGTGCCAGCAGCTTTAGACAGGTCCCCTACGAGCAGTACTTC. Full variable domain (remainder filled in from reference TRBV5-5 and TRBJ2-7): DAGVTQSPTHLIKTRGQQVTLRCSPISGHKSVSWYQQVLGQGPQFIFQYYEKEERGRGNFPDRFSARQFPNYSSELNVNALLLGDSALYLCASSFRQVPYEQYFGPGTRLTVT.